The entry that follows covers one T cell receptor (beta chain) sequence. This clonotype has a count of ten or more. Its antigen is still unknown. Base qualities were left out, and no much larger clone turns up one base away. This entry is derived from a study of T cells in Graves' hyperthyroidism and ophthalmopathy (dated by TCRdb to about 2019). Some background on the complete study: Peripheral blood samples were taken at initial diagnosis, before any treatment was given. To identify distinguishing TCR V-J signatures, a discovery cohort of some 99 patients was used, comprising under 45 with Graves' ophthalmopathy and 57 with stable Graves' hyperthyroidism. Whether ophthalmopathy could be predicted prospectively was tested in an independent validation cohort made up of 18 to 20 hyperthyroidism patients plus 17 patients who later progressed to ophthalmopathy. The approximately 90 discovery patients were divided at random into training and test sets in a 7:3 ratio. In addition, the study compared T-cell repertoires in thyroid tissue and in blood from a handful of Graves' hyperthyroidism patients. After blood sampling, hyperthyroidism patients were treated with methimazole at a starting dose of 30 mg daily, and ophthalmopathy patients were treated with high-dose intravenous methylprednisolone. According to the paper, TCR Vbeta CDR3 sequencing was carried out on about 140 peripheral blood samples, which came from 40 to 45 ophthalmopathy, roughly 75 hyperthyroidism and approximately 17 progressor patients. General conclusions and limits of the study: In validation, the model predicted progression to ophthalmopathy with roughly 70% sensitivity and over 72% specificity, a median of roughly seven months before onset. No statistical method was used to set the sample size in advance, and investigators knew the group allocation. Blood samples also contained most of the expanded thyroid clonotypes (frequency above 0.001), which suggests that blood repertoires may reflect thyroid immune responses. A 13 V-J signature model separated ophthalmopathy from stable hyperthyroidism, with roughly 88% sensitivity and about 81% specificity in cross-validation and 80%/75% in testing.

A patient counted as having stable Graves' hyperthyroidism if no progression to ophthalmopathy occurred over 18 months of follow-up. The hyperthyroidism patients were between 18 and 65 years old and newly diagnosed, with a disease duration of less than 2 months. The study excluded patients with uncontrolled infections, other autoimmune diseases, pregnancy or lactation. Clinical symptoms, serum thyroxine and TRAb, thyroid ultrasound, and orbital computed tomography formed the basis for the diagnoses. Ficoll-Paque density gradient centrifugation was used to isolate PBMCs from around 9.1 ml of fresh peripheral blood. Total RNA was extracted using Trizol reagent, and RNA quality was assessed on an Agilent 2100 Bioanalyzer. Amplification of TCR beta CDR3 regions was carried out from RNA transcripts. The TCR CDR3 was subjected to a first round of RT-PCR using the HTBI primer set and the Qiagen OneStep RT-PCR kit. Libraries were constructed in a second round of multiplex PCR, after which size selection and purification were carried out. The libraries were sequenced on an Illumina HiSeq2000 using paired-end 100 bp reads. As for the original processing: SOAPnuke was used to process the raw data, removing reads that contained adapters or uncalled bases, had a mean Phred below 15, or lacked an exact match to the constant primer or identifier. High-quality paired reads were merged using COPE v1.2.5, and each unique nucleotide sequence was defined as a clonotype. Clonotypes were aligned to IMGT TRBV, TRBD and TRBJ reference segments using MiTCR v1.1. The analysis was restricted to V-J combinations with a frequency above 0.0001, which together covered 98% to 99.2% of the repertoires. The TCS score was defined as the ratio of F50 (clonal expansion) to E x V (chaos), calculated using BLOSUM62-based TCRdist between CDR3 peptides within each V-J. Welch's t-statistics and random forest reduced some 510 V-J features to 10 to 15, which were used in a naive Bayes classifier (R e1071). TCRdb reran the public reads through fastp at Q25 and MiXCR, keeping productive beta chains. Records with the same CDR3 protein are collapsed into one entry carrying the most frequent genes and DNA. The V and J calls follow TCRdb's processing rather than the paper's. The sample table records around 690,000 distinct CDR3 sequences; approximately 15% of these occur just once. The biggest ten clones account for around 16% of the sample.

The CDR3 contains 14 residues, cysteine and phenylalanine counted. The retained sequence is limited to the CDR3, 42 bases, with the frame set at the first base. CDR1 and CDR2, looked up from the germline V gene (reference sequence), are SSHAT and FNYEAQ. Sequences were obtained from blood. This chain is built from TRBV7-7 and TRBJ2-7; the D region is possibly TRBD1 or TRBD2, each matching across 5 bases. This clonotype was sampled from a man aged 50-59 years with Graves' hyperthyroidism. The nucleotides read TGTGCTAGCGCTATAAGGGAAGGGGCCTACGAGCAGTACTTC. The resulting protein is CASAIREGAYEQYF. Supplemented by the reference TRBV7-7 and TRBJ2-7 proteins around the CDR3, the complete variable domain is GAGVSQSPRYKVTKRGQDVTLRCDPISSHATLYWYQQALGQGPEFLTYFNYEAQPDKSGLPSDRFSAERPEGSISTLTIQRTEQRDSAMYRCASAIREGAYEQYFGPGTRLTVT.